The next 27 T cell receptor beta chains were all read from a single sample in a study of cytomegalovirus exposure and HLA in healthy donors. Amplification used 60 Vbeta primers and 13 Jbeta primers. Some clones are missing from TCRdb's copy, which holds only in-frame ones; the method was immunoSEQ multiplex PCR. Here the sample spans 150,000 to 200,000 clones, 87% being singletons. The sequencing input was PBMCs. These receptors all stem from a girl under two years old in good health and CMV-seronegative.

The CDR3 DNA sequence: TGTGCCAGCAGCTCCCGGGACAGGGAAGGGGCTGGGGCCAACGTCCTGACTTTC. Its translation: CASSSRDREGAGANVLTF. This chain uses TRBV7-9 with TRBJ2-6; 9 nucleotides match TRBD1. Unmatched junction bases numbered 9, after V lost 4 bases and J lost 2 bases. The CDR3 totals 18 residues. Germline V CDR1 and CDR2: SEHNR, FQNEAQ (reference sequence).

The chain uses TRBV5-4 and TRBJ2-7; TRBD1 matches 7 bases. Trimming at V came to 2 bases and at J to 1 base, leaving 3 bases not matched to a gene. The length of the CDR3 is 14 residues. CDR1 and CDR2 (germline): SGHNT, YYREEE (reference sequence). This chain's CDR3 is CASSFTGQSYEQYF. The CDR3 DNA reads as TGTGCCAGCAGCTTTACGGGACAGTCCTACGAGCAGTACTTC.

The chain combines TRBV5-3 with TRBJ1-1, with TRBD1 matching 7 bases. TRBV5-3 is assigned to the ORF class and has an uncertain function. V lost 0 bases and J lost 4; bases outside the gene matches: 3. This CDR3 contains 14 residues. In DNA form, the CDR3 reads TGTGCCAGAAGCTTGGCACAGGGGAGCACTGAAGCTTTCTTT. The encoded protein is CARSLAQGSTEAFF.

This clone has more than one count but fewer than ten. V gene TRBV27 combines with J gene TRBJ1-2, with TRBD1 identical over 7 bases. CDR3 length: 14 amino acids. Germline V gene lookup returns CDR1 MNHEY and CDR2 SMNVEV (reference sequence). After removal of 5 bases from V and 5 bases from J, the junction contained 8 bases not matched to a gene. CDR3 nucleotide sequence: TGTGCCAGCAGTCCACGGGACAGCCTTTATGGCTACACCTTC. Encoded protein: CASSPRDSLYGYTF.

The chain joins TRBV7-6 to TRBJ2-3; 7 bases are shared with TRBD1. The trim removed 4 bases at V and 2 bases at J, leaving 18 bases unmatched. The CDR3 contains 19 residues. The V gene's germline CDR1 is SGHVS and CDR2 FNYEAQ. CDR3 in amino acids: CASSWSLTGAISYTDTQYF. Here the CDR3 DNA reads TGTGCCAGCAGCTGGTCTCTCACAGGGGCGATCTCCTACACAGATACGCAGTATTTT.

This chain links TRBV7-8 with TRBJ1-5; D is uncertain. CDR1 is SGHVS and CDR2 is FQNEAQ in the germline V gene. V lost 3 bases to trimming and J lost 7 bases, with 13 bases between them. The CDR3 is made up of 14 amino acids. The CDR3 DNA is TGTGCCAGCAGCTTTTCCGGGAAAGACCAGCCCCAGCATTTT. It yields the protein CASSFSGKDQPQHF.

The chain carries TRBV6-5 and TRBJ2-7; 12 bases are shared with TRBD2. The germline V gene encodes CDR1 MNHEY and CDR2 SVGAGI. V trimming: 6 bases; J trimming: 4 bases; junction bases outside the gene matches: 7. The CDR3 has 15 residues. The CDR3 DNA reads as TGTGCCAGCAGCCTTGGACTAGCGGGACAATACGAGCAGTACTTC. Translation: CASSLGLAGQYEQYF.

This chain links TRBV5-1 with TRBJ2-7; no clear D. The CDR3 is 13 amino acids. Per germline, CDR1 SGHRS and CDR2 YFSETQ. Trimming removed 0 bases at V and 3 bases at J, with 7 bases between. The CDR3 reads CASSLGPDYEQYF. In DNA, the CDR3 is TGCGCCAGCAGCTTGGGGCCTGACTACGAGCAGTACTTC.

The rearrangement joins TRBV6-5 to TRBJ2-5; perhaps TRBD1 as D (5 bases). The end of the DNA is better explained by TRBJ2-7, so the J call may be wrong. CDR1 and CDR2 (germline): MNHEY, SVGAGI. This CDR3 region has 14 residues. Here the CDR3 DNA reads TGTGCCAGCAGGCCGGACATGGGCCTTTACGAGCAGTACTTC. Protein: CASRPDMGLYEQYF.

The chain links TRBV7-6 to TRBJ2-1; TRBD1 matches 12 bases. V lost 1 base, J lost 8 bases, and 24 bases stayed unmatched. Germline V lookup: CDR1 SGHVS, CDR2 FNYEAQ. The CDR3 consists of 22 residues. DNA for the CDR3: TGTGCCAGCAGCTTAGTTTCTGGGGCGGTCAGGGACCGGGACAGGGGGCTTGATGAGCAGTTCTTC. Its translation: CASSLVSGAVRDRDRGLDEQFF.

The V gene is TRBV6-5, the J gene TRBJ1-1; D gene uncertain. Germline CDR1 reads MNHEY; CDR2 reads SVGAGI. Trimming took 4 bases from V and 1 from J, leaving 13 bases between them. The CDR3 contains 15 residues. The CDR3 sequence: CASSFLSEPNTEAFF. The CDR3, as DNA: TGTGCCAGCAGTTTCCTAAGTGAACCGAACACTGAAGCTTTCTTT.

This clone was counted once. The chain has TRBV11-2 and TRBJ2-5, with D hard to call. Germline-derived CDR1 and CDR2 are SGHAT and FQNNGV. This CDR3 has 13 amino acids. V was clipped by 5 bases and J by 5 bases, with 12 bases between them. CDR3 sequence: CASSARAVETQYF. The CDR3 DNA follows: TGTGCCAGCAGCGCACGAGCCGTGGAGACCCAGTACTTC.

The J gene is TRBJ1-4, the V gene TRBV11-3, with D perhaps TRBD1 (6 bases). Trimming cost V 3 bases and J 8 bases, with 16 bases left between them. Germline V gene sequence: CDR1 SGHNT, CDR2 YENEEA. The CDR3 totals 15 residues. The CDR3 DNA follows: TGTGCCAGCAGCTTTTTACAGGGTGTCCCAGAAAAACTGTTTTTT. Translation gives CASSFLQGVPEKLFF.

This chain uses TRBV5-1 with TRBJ2-1; 7 nucleotides agree with TRBD2. Germline trimming cut 2 bases from V and 5 bases from J; bases unmatched to any gene: 7. CDR3 length: 15 residues. Germline CDR1 and CDR2: SGHRS and YFSETQ. The CDR3 DNA follows: TGCGCCAGCAGCTTTTACTGGGGGGGGAACAATGAGCAGTTCTTC. Its protein product is CASSFYWGGNNEQFF.

This clone turned up a few times. The chain recombines TRBV25-1 with TRBJ2-7, with 11 bases identical to TRBD1. Germline assignment: CDR1 MGHDK and CDR2 SYGVNS. The CDR3 length is 15 residues. Losses at the gene ends were 7 bases for V and 5 bases for J; bases not matched to a gene: 10. The CDR3 here is CASIRGQGALHEQYF. The DNA for the CDR3 is TGTGCCAGCATCCGTGGACAGGGGGCTCTCCACGAGCAGTACTTC.

The chain employs TRBV7-2 and TRBJ2-1; 8 bases agree with TRBD2. The ends lost 4 bases at V and 4 bases at J; junction bases unmatched: 15. This CDR3 spans 18 amino acids. Germline assignment: CDR1 SGHTA and CDR2 FQGNSA. The CDR3 sequence: CASSSPLLSGMGYNEQFF. The CDR3 DNA follows: TGTGCCAGCAGCTCCCCACTCCTTAGCGGGATGGGATACAATGAGCAGTTCTTC.

The gene calls are TRBV27 and TRBJ2-3; 7 nucleotides agree with TRBD2. This CDR3 comprises 13 residues. Germline CDR1 and CDR2: MNHEY and SMNVEV (reference sequence). The CDR3 region is CASWGGRADTQYF. The CDR3 DNA is TGTGCGAGCTGGGGAGGGCGGGCAGATACGCAGTATTTT.

V usage is TRBV27 and J usage is TRBJ2-1, with 8 bases matching TRBD1. The CDR3 totals 18 residues. Germline loops: CDR1 MNHEY, CDR2 SMNVEV (reference sequence). The junction had 16 bases not matched to a gene; V was cut back by 3 bases and J by 6 bases. The CDR3 DNA reads as TGTGCCAGCAGTTTGTGGGGTGTGCAGGGGGCCTCCCGCAATGAGCAGTTCTTC. It yields the protein CASSLWGVQGASRNEQFF.

This chain links TRBV5-4 with TRBJ2-3; unclear D gene. Germline CDR1 is SGHNT and CDR2 is YYREEE (reference sequence). V lost 1 base to trimming and J lost 2 bases, with 2 bases between them. This CDR3 comprises 12 residues. The CDR3 region has the DNA TGTGCCAGCAGCTTGTACACAGATACGCAGTATTTT. This sequence encodes CASSLYTDTQYF.

The genes are TRBV13 and TRBJ2-1; 9 bases agree with TRBD1. J lost 0 bases, V lost 4 bases, and 19 bases had no gene match. This CDR3 comprises 21 residues. Germline CDR1 reads PRHDT; CDR2 reads FYEKMQ (reference sequence). DNA of the CDR3: TGTGCCAGCAGCTCGTTTAAGACCGGGACAGGGCCCTTTAGCTCCTACAATGAGCAGTTCTTC. It specifies CASSSFKTGTGPFSSYNEQFF.

This clone was counted a single time. The rearrangement uses TRBV9 and TRBJ2-1; TRBD1 matches at 9 bases. V shed 0 bases and J 2 bases; nucleotides not matched to a gene: 3. The CDR3 is 16 residues long. Germline V CDR1 and CDR2: SGDLS, YYNGEE. The CDR3 region is CASSVAGQGAYNEQFF. The CDR3 coding sequence is TGTGCCAGCAGCGTAGCGGGACAGGGTGCCTACAATGAGCAGTTCTTC.

The genes are TRBV6-6 and TRBJ2-1, with TRBD2 matching over 7 bases. The CDR3 sequence is 16 residues long. Germline assignment: CDR1 MNHNY and CDR2 SVGAGI (reference sequence). Trimming took 6 bases from V and 0 from J; bases not matched to a gene: 8. The CDR3 loop reads CASSRAGPSSYNEQFF. The CDR3 DNA sequence: TGTGCCAGCAGCCGAGCGGGACCTAGCTCCTACAATGAGCAGTTCTTC.

The chain links TRBV4-1 to TRBJ2-3, with D possibly TRBD2 on 6 matching bases. CDR3 size: 14 residues. CDR1 is MGHRA and CDR2 is YSYEKL in the germline V gene. Between the trimmed V and J ends, which lost 4 bases and 6 bases, there was a span of 14 bases. The CDR3 reads CASSPGLRLDTQYF. The CDR3 DNA sequence: TGCGCCAGCAGCCCGGGACTCCGACTCGATACGCAGTATTTT.

Here the CDR3 DNA reads TGTGCCAGCAGCCCATGGACTAGCGGGCGCTCCTACGAGCAGTACTTC. Protein product: CASSPWTSGRSYEQYF. The chain recombines TRBV7-8 with TRBJ2-7; TRBD2 matches 11 bases. This CDR3 is 16 amino acids long. J gave up 0 bases and V 5 bases, and 6 bases lay outside the gene matches. CDR1 is SGHVS and CDR2 is FQNEAQ in the germline V gene.

The V and J genes are TRBV29-1 and TRBJ2-3, with D perhaps TRBD1 (5 bases). This CDR3 spans 14 amino acids. V lost 6 bases to trimming and J lost 3 bases, with 16 bases between them. CDR1 is SQVTM and CDR2 is ANQGSEA in the germline V gene. CDR3 in DNA: TGCAGCGTGCGGTCGCAGGGTCAGACAGATACGCAGTATTTT. Translating it yields CSVRSQGQTDTQYF.

This sequence joins TRBV6-1 and TRBJ2-7; 10 bases match TRBD2. The V gene's germline CDR1 is MNHNS and CDR2 SASEGT. The CDR3 totals 13 residues. Unmatched junction bases numbered 1, after V lost 5 bases and J lost 3 bases. CDR3 in amino acids: CASSRLAGYEQYF. CDR3 sequence (DNA): TGTGCCAGCAGTAGACTAGCGGGCTACGAGCAGTACTTC.

The rearrangement links TRBV18 to TRBJ2-7; tentative D call: TRBD1 (6 bases). Deletions cut 5 bases from V and 6 bases from J, with 17 bases between. The germline CDR1 and CDR2 sequences are KGHSH and LQKENI. This CDR3 spans 14 amino acids. CDR3 DNA: TGTGCCAGCTCAACGATAACAGGGCCGAGCGAGCAGTACTTC. It yields the protein CASSTITGPSEQYF.